This T cell receptor (beta chain) comes out of a study of radiation and T cells in renal cell carcinoma. V was clipped by 0 bases and J by 2 bases, with 10 bases between them. This CDR3 is built from 15 residues. From germline, CDR1 is MNHEY and CDR2 SVGAGI. Assay: immunoSEQ multiplex PCR; the TCRdb copy retains only in-frame clones and omits some. The sample yields some 25,000 clones, about three fifths seen once. Study-level results: Dominant CDR3 motifs occupied more repertoire in irradiated than control tumors.

About this clone: The antigen remains unidentified.

As for treatment: treatment-naive control, cytoreductive nephrectomy. The patient's renal cell carcinoma had clear cell pathology. Sequenced here: tumor tissue, sampled from a patient whose treatment was nephrectomy without radiotherapy. This TCR derives from a man aged 35-49 years with renal cell carcinoma. The chain couples TRBV6-5 to TRBJ1-1; D unresolved. The CDR3 loop is CASSYSIKANTEAFF. In DNA form, the CDR3 reads TGTGCCAGCAGTTACTCGATCAAAGCAAACACTGAAGCTTTCTTT.